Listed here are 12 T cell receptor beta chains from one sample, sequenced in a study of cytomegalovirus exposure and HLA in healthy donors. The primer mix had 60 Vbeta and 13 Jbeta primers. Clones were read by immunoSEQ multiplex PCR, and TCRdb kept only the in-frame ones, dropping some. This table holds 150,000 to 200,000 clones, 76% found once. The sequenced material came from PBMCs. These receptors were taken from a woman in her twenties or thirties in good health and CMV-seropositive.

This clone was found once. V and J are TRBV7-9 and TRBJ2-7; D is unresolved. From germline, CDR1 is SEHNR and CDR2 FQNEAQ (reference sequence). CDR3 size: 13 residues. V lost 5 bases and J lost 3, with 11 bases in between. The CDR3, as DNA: TGTGCCAGCAGCGTTCAGGATCGCTACGAGCAGTACTTC. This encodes CASSVQDRYEQYF.

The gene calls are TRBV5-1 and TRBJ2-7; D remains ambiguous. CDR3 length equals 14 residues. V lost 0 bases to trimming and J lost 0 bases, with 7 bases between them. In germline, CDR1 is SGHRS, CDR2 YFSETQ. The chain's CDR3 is CASSLVASSYEQYF. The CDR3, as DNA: TGCGCCAGCAGCTTGGTGGCCAGCTCCTACGAGCAGTACTTC.

CDR3 region: CASSSGGTSRNEQFF. The CDR3 DNA sequence: TGTGCCAGCAGCTCGGGCGGGACTAGCAGGAATGAGCAGTTCTTC. This sequence joins TRBV7-2 and TRBJ2-1, with 9 bases lining up with TRBD2. The CDR3 length is 15 residues. Germline loops: CDR1 SGHTA, CDR2 FQGNSA. The trim removed 4 bases at V and 7 bases at J, leaving 8 bases unmatched.

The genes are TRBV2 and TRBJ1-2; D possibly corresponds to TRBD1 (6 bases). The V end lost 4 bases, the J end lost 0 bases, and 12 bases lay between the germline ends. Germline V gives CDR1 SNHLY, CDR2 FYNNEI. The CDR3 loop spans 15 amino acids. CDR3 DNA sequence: TGTGCCAGCAGTGTTCGGACAGCTTCTAACTATGGCTACACCTTC. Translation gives CASSVRTASNYGYTF.

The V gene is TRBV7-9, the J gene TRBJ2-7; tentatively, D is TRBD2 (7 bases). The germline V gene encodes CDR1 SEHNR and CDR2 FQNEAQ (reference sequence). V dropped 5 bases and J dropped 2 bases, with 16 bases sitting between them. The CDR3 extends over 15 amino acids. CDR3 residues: CASSPRGREAYEQYF. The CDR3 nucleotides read TGTGCCAGCAGCCCAAGGGGGAGGGAGGCCTACGAGCAGTACTTC.

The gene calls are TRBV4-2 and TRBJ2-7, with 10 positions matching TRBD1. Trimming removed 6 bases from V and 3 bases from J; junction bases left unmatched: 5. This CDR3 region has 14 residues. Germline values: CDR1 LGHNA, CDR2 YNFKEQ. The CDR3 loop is CASSTGTGDYEQYF. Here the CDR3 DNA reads TGTGCCAGCAGTACCGGGACAGGGGACTACGAGCAGTACTTC.

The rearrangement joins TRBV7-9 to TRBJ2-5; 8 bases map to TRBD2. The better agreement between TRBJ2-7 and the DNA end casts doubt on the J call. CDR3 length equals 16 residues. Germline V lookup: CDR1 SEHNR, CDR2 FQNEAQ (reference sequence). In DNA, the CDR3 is TGTGCCAGCGGCGACCCCAGCGGGGGCAGAGGCGACGAGCAGTACTTC. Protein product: CASGDPSGGRGDEQYF.

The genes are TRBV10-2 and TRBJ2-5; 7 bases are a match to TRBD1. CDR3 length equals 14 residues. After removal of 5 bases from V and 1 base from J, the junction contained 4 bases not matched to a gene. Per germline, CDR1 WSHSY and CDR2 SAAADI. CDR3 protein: CASSRQGLQETQYF. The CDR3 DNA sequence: TGCGCCAGCAGTCGACAGGGCCTCCAAGAGACCCAGTACTTC.

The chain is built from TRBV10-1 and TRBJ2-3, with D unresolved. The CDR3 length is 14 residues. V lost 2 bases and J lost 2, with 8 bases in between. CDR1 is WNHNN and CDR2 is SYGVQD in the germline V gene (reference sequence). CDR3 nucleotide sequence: TGCGCCAGCAGTGAGACAGCATACACAGATACGCAGTATTTT. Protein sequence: CASSETAYTDTQYF.

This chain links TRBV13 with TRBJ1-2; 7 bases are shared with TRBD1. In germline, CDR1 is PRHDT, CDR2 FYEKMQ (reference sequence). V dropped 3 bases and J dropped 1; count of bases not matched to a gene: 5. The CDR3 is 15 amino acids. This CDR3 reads CASSLGDRDNYGYTF. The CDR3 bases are TGTGCCAGCAGCTTGGGGGACAGAGATAACTATGGCTACACCTTC.

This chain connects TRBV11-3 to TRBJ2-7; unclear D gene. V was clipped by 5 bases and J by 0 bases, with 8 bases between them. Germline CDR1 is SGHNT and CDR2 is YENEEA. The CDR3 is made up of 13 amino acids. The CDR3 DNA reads TGTGCCAGCAGCCCCCTGGCCTCCTACGAGCAGTACTTC. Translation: CASSPLASYEQYF. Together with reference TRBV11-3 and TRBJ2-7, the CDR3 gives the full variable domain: EAGVVQSPRYKIIEKKQPVAFWCNPISGHNTLYWYLQNLGQGPELLIRYENEEAVDDSQLPKDRFSAERLKGVDSTLKIQPAELGDSAVYLCASSPLASYEQYFGPGTRLTVT.

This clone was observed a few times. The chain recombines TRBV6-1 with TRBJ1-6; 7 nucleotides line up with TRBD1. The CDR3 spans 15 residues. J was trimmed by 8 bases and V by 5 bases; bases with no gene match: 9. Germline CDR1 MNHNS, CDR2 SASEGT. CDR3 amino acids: CASSWTGKDDSPLHF. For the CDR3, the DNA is TGTGCCAGCAGTTGGACAGGAAAGGACGATTCACCCCTCCACTTT.